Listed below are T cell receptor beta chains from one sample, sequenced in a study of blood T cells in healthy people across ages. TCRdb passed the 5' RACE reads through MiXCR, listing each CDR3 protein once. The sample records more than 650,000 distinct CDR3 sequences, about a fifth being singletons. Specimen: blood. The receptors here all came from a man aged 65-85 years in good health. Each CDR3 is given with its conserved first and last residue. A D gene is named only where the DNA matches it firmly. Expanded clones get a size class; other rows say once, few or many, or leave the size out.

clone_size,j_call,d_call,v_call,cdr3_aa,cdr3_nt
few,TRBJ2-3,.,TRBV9,CASSVAVAGDTQYF,TGTGCCAGCAGCGTCGCGGTTGCGGGAGATACGCAGTATTTT
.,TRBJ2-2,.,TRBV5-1,CASSERQSANTGELFF,TGCGCCAGCAGCGAGAGACAGTCTGCGAACACCGGGGAGCTGTTTTTT
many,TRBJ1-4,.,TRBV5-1,CASSLRSSNEKLFF,TGCGCCAGCAGCTTGAGGAGTTCTAATGAAAAACTGTTTTTT
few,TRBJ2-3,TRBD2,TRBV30,CAWRSGREEDTQYF,TGTGCCTGGAGGAGCGGGAGGGAGGAAGATACGCAGTATTTT
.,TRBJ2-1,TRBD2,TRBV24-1,CATSDQTSGAYNEQFF,TGTGCCACCAGTGACCAAACTAGCGGGGCCTACAATGAGCAGTTCTTC
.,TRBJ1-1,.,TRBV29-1,CSVEGSRTEAFF,TGCAGCGTTGAGGGGAGTAGAACTGAAGCTTTCTTT
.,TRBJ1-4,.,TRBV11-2,CASSPRRRGSEKLFF,TGTGCCAGCAGCCCGAGGAGGCGGGGGTCTGAAAAACTGTTTTTT
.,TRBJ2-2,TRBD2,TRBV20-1,CSARAIGRINTGELFF,TGCAGTGCTAGAGCGATCGGGAGGATTAACACCGGGGAGCTGTTTTTT
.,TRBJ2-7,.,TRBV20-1,CSATKRPGDYEQYF,TGCAGTGCTACCAAAAGGCCAGGCGACTACGAGCAGTACTTC
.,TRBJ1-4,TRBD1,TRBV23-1,CASSQQGAKSTNEKLFF,TGCGCCAGCAGCCAACAGGGGGCGAAATCGACTAATGAAAAACTGTTTTTT
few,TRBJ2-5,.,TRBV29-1,CSGRRDLQETQYF,TGCAGCGGTCGCCGGGACCTCCAAGAGACCCAGTACTTC
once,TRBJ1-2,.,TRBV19,CASSIDSAGHYGYTF,TGTGCCAGTAGTATAGATTCGGCAGGCCACTATGGCTACACCTTC
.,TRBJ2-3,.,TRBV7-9,CASSPPGPSMDTQYF,TGTGCCAGCAGCCCGCCGGGACCCTCCATGGATACGCAGTATTTT
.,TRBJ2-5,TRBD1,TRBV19,CASSVQQGGKTQYF,TGTGCCAGTAGTGTCCAACAGGGGGGAAAGACCCAGTACTTC
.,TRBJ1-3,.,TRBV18,CASSPLRDASSGNTIYF,TGTGCCAGCTCTCCACTCCGGGACGCCAGCTCTGGAAACACCATATATTTT
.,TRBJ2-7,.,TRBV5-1,CASSLGSGTTSSYEQYF,TGCGCCAGCAGCTTGGGGTCCGGGACCACCTCTTCCTACGAGCAGTACTTC
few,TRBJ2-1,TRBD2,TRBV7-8,CASSSSGGVVYEQFF,TGTGCCAGCAGCTCTAGCGGGGGGGTCGTCTATGAGCAGTTCTTC
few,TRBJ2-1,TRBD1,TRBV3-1,CASSQNDRGVGKEQFF,TGTGCCAGCAGCCAGAATGACAGGGGGGTTGGAAAAGAGCAGTTCTTC
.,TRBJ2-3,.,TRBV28,CASSVLIWGDTQYF,TGTGCCAGCAGCGTCCTGATCTGGGGAGATACGCAGTATTTT
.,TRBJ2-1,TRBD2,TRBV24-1,CTTSDLAGGSKNGQFF,TGTACCACCAGTGATCTAGCGGGAGGATCGAAAAATGGGCAGTTCTTC
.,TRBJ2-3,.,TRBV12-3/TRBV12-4,CASSVSTDAQYF,TGTGCCAGCAGCGTCAGCACAGATGCGCAGTATTTT
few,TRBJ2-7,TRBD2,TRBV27,CASSKTAGLSYEQYF,TGTGCCAGCAGTAAAACAGCGGGGCTGTCCTACGAGCAGTACTTC
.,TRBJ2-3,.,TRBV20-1,CSASRPGGDTQYF,TGCAGTGCTAGTCGACCAGGTGGGGATACGCAGTATTTT
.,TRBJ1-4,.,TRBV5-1,CASSIVDSNEKLFF,TGCGCCAGCAGCATCGTGGACAGTAATGAAAAACTGTTTTTT
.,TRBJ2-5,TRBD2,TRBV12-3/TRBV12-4,CASSHRLAGAETQYF,TGTGCCAGCAGCCACAGACTAGCGGGAGCCGAGACCCAGTACTTC
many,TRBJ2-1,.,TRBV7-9,CASQGELVIPYNEQFF,TGTGCCAGCCAAGGGGAACTAGTTATCCCCTACAATGAGCAGTTCTTC
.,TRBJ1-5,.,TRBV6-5,CASSPRAGYQPQHF,TGTGCCAGCAGTCCCCGGGCGGGGTATCAGCCCCAGCATTTT